What follows describes a single TCR beta chain. Its cognate antigen is unknown. These data are taken from a study of multiple sclerosis patients with progressive multifocal leukoencephalopathy. Study-level points and caveats: At PML onset, no shared TRBV or TRBJ gene usage was seen. Less diverse TRB repertoires were suggested in most PML patients.

Profiling relied on immunoSEQ multiplex PCR, and the TCRdb table lists in-frame clones only, not all of them. The sample includes approximately 27,000 clones, 75% to 90% of them seen just once. Trimming cost V 7 bases and J 4 bases; bases outside gene matches: 6. CDR1 and CDR2 (germline): MNHEY, SVGAGI. The CDR3 is 15 residues long. Time point of the sample: time of PML onset. Natalizumab-treated patients developed PML between roughly 16 and 56 months into natalizumab therapy. All PML patients were female, and all patients had earlier interferon beta. The sequence derives from a woman between 25 and 40 years old with progressive multifocal leukoencephalopathy. This chain connects TRBV6-5 to TRBJ1-5; 11 nucleotides agree with TRBD1. Sequences were derived from PBMCs, sampled from a patient treated with natalizumab. Written as DNA, the CDR3 is TGTGCCAGCAACTACGGGACAGGGGGAAATCAGCCCCAGCATTTT. It codes for CASNYGTGGNQPQHF.